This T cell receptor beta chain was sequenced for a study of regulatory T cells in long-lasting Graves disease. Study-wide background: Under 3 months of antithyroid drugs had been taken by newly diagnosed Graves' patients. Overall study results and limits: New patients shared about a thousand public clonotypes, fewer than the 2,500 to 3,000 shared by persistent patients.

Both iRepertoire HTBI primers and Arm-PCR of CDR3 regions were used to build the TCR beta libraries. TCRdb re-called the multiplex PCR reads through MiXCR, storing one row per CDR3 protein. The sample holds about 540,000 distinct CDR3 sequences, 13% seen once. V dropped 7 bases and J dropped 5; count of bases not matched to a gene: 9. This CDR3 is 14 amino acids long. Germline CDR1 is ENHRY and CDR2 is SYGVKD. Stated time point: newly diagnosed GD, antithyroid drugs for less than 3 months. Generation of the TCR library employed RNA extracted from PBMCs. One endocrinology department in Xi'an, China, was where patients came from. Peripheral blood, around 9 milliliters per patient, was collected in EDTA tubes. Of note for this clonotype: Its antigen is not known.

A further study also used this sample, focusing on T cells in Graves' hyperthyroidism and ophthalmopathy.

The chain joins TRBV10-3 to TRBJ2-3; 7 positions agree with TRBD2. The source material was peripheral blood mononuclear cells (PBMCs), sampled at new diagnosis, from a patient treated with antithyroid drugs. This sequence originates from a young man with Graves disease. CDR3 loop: CAITGGGAQDTQYF. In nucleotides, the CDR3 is TGTGCCATCACCGGGGGAGGGGCGCAAGATACGCAGTATTTT.